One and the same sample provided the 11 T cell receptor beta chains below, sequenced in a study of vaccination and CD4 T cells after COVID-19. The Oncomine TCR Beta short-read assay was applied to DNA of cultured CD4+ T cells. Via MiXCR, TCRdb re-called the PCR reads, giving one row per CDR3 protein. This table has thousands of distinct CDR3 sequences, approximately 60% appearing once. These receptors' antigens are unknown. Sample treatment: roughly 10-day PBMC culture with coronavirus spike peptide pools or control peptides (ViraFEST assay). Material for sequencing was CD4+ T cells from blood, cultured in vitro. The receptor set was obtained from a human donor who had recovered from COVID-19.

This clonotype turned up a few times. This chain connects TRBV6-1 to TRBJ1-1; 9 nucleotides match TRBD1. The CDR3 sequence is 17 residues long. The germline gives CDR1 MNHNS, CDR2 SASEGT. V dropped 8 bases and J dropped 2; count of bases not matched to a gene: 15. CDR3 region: CASGKVTGGGGNTEAFF. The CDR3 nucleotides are TGTGCCAGCGGTAAGGTCACAGGGGGCGGCGGTAACACTGAAGCTTTCTTT.

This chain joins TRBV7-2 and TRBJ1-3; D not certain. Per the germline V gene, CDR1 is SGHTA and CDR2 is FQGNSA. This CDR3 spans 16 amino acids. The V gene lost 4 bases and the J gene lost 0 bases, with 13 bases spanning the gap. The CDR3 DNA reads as TGTGCCAGCAGCTCCCGTCTTACAGACTCTGGAAACACCATATATTTT. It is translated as CASSSRLTDSGNTIYF.

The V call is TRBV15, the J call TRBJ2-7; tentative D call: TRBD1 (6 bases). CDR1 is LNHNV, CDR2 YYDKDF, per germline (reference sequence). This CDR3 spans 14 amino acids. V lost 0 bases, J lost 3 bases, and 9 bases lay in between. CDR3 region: CATSRDGQSYEQYF. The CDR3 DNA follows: TGTGCCACCAGCAGAGATGGACAGAGCTACGAGCAGTACTTC.

The CDR3 sequence is CASSDSPTLNIQYF. DNA of the CDR3: TGTGCCAGTAGTGACAGCCCCACTCTGAACATTCAGTACTTC. This chain links TRBV19 with TRBJ2-4; perhaps TRBD1 as D (5 bases). Trimming left V 5 bases short and J 7 bases short, with 15 bases between. Germline-derived CDR1 and CDR2 are LNHDA and SQIVND (reference sequence). This CDR3 spans 14 amino acids.

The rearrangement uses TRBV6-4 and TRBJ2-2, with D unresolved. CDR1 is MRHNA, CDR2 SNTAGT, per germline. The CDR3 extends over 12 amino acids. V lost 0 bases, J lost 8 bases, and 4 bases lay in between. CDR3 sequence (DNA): TGTGCCAGCAGTGACTCGGGGGGGGAGCTGTTTTTT. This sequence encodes CASSDSGGELFF.

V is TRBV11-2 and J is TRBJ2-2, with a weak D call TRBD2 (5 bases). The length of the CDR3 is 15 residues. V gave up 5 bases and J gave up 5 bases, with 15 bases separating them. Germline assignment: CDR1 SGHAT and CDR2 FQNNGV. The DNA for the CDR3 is TGTGCCAGCAGCCCCCAGTTGGGAGATACCGGGGAGCTGTTTTTT. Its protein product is CASSPQLGDTGELFF.

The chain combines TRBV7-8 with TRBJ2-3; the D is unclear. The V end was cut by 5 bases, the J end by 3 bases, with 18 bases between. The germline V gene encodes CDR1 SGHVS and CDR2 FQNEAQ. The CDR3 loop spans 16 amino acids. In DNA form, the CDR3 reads TGTGCCAGCAGCCCTGTTATAGGGCCCGGGACAGATACGCAGTATTTT. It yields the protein CASSPVIGPGTDTQYF.

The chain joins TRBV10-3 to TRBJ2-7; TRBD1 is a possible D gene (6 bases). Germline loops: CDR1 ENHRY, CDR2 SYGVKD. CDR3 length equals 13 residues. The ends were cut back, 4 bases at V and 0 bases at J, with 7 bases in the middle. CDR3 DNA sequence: TGTGCCATCAGTGGGACAGACTCCTACGAGCAGTACTTC. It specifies CAISGTDSYEQYF.

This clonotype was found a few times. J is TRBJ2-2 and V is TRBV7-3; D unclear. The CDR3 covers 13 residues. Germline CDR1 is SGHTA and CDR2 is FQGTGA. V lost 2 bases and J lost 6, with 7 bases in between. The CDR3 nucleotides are TGTGCCAGCAGCTTACCTCCTGCCGGGGAGCTGTTTTTT. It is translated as CASSLPPAGELFF.

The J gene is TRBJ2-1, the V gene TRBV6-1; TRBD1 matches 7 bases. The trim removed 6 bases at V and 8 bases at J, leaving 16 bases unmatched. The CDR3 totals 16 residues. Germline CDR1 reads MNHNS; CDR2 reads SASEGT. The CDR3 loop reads CASRKGAPSLGDEQFF. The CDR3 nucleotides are TGTGCCAGCAGGAAGGGGGCACCTAGTCTGGGCGATGAGCAGTTCTTC.

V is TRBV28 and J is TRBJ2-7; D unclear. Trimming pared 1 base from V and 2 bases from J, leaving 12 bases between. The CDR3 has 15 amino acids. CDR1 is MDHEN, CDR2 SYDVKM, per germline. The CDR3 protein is CASSLSFQVAYEQYF. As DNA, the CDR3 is TGTGCCAGCAGTTTATCCTTCCAGGTTGCCTACGAGCAGTACTTC.